A single sample gave rise to the 27 T cell receptor beta chains below, sequenced in a study of CD8+ T cells in alopecia areata (dated by TCRdb to the late 2010s). The protocol used for the library was the immunoSEQ multiplex PCR assay. RNA was extracted from all samples and reverse transcribed into cDNA, which served as template for TCR sequencing. Drawn from immuneACCESS, this table holds only the in-frame rearrangements with V and J called that TCRdb kept. Clones are partly lost; checked studies trace under half to an unresolved V gene and leave the rest unexplained. In all, the sample holds roughly 140,000 clones, and around two thirds of those were seen once. The ten largest clones capture 35% to 40% of the sample. Specimen: CD8+ T cells sorted from blood. These TCRs come from a human donor in good health.

V and J are TRBV6-5 and TRBJ1-4; unclear D gene. The CDR3 length is 16 residues. The V end lost 0 bases, the J end lost 8 bases, and 16 bases lay between the germline ends. CDR1 and CDR2 (germline): MNHEY, SVGAGI. The CDR3 DNA reads as TGTGCCAGCAGTTACTCCGTGGCTAAGGTCGCAGAAAAACTGTTTTTT. Its protein product is CASSYSVAKVAEKLFF.

CDR3 sequence reads: CASTSGSGQPQHF. CDR3 sequence (DNA): TGTGCCAGCACTAGCGGGAGTGGGCAGCCCCAGCATTTT. The chain employs TRBV7-9 and TRBJ1-5; D is ambiguous. Germline V gene lookup returns CDR1 SEHNR and CDR2 FQNEAQ (reference sequence). The length of the CDR3 is 13 residues. The V end lost 7 bases, the J end lost 7 bases, and 14 bases lay between the germline ends. The entire variable domain, with the rest obtained from reference TRBV7-9 and TRBJ1-5, is as follows: DTGVSQNPRHKITKRGQNVTFRCDPISEHNRLYWYRQTLGQGPEFLTYFQNEAQLEKSRLLSDRFSAERPKGSFSTLEIQRTEQGDSAMYLCASTSGSGQPQHFGDGTRLSIL.

This clone appeared a few times. The gene calls are TRBV5-4 and TRBJ2-1, with 10 bases that match TRBD2. V dropped 2 bases and J dropped 4; count of bases not matched to a gene: 3. This CDR3 contains 15 residues. Germline CDR1 reads SGHNT; CDR2 reads YYREEE (reference sequence). Written as DNA, the CDR3 is TGTGCCAGCAGCTTCAGGACTAGCGGTTACAATGAGCAGTTCTTC. Translating it yields CASSFRTSGYNEQFF.

In this sample, this clone turned up a few times. One junction end disagrees with the germline gene, perhaps due to a read error. J is TRBJ2-7 and V is TRBV20-1; TRBD2 agrees at 15 bases. Germline V gene sequence: CDR1 DFQATT, CDR2 SNEGSKA (reference sequence). The CDR3 runs to 11 residues. The CDR3 sequence is CSAAGLAGGNF. In nucleotides, the CDR3 is TGCAGTGCCGCCGGACTAGCGGGAGGGAACTTC.

This clone came up a few times. The chain's CDR3 is CASSLGGVDEQYF. The CDR3, as DNA: TGTGCCAGCAGTTTGGGGGGGGTGGACGAGCAGTACTTC. This chain uses TRBV27 with TRBJ2-7; 7 bases align to TRBD2. Per germline, CDR1 MNHEY and CDR2 SMNVEV (reference sequence). The CDR3 totals 13 residues. With V trimmed by 3 bases and J by 5 bases, 4 bases remained unmatched.

The rearrangement uses TRBV29-1 and TRBJ2-1; no reliable D call. V was clipped by 5 bases and J by 6 bases, with 5 bases between them. The CDR3 runs to 10 residues. CDR1 SQVTM and CDR2 ANQGSEA come from the germline V gene. DNA of the CDR3: TGCAGCGTTTTCAGCAATGAGCAGTTCTTC. Protein product: CSVFSNEQFF.

Concerning this clone itself: The junction and the germline gene differ at one end; a read error may be behind it. J is TRBJ1-2 and V is TRBV29-1, with a possible D match to TRBD1 (5 bases). The CDR3 runs 11 residues. Germline V CDR1 and CDR2: SQVTM, ANQGSEA. CDR3 protein: CSVEDRSGTAF. CDR3 DNA: TGCAGCGTTGAAGATCGGTCGGGGACCGCCTTC.

This chain connects TRBV11-2 to TRBJ2-7; D unclear. There are 12 residues in the CDR3. V lost 3 bases to trimming and J lost 3 bases, with 6 bases between them. The germline CDR1 and CDR2 sequences are SGHAT and FQNNGV. CDR3 amino acids: CASSFKSYEQYF. In DNA, the CDR3 is TGTGCCAGCAGCTTTAAAAGCTACGAGCAGTACTTC.

The chain carries TRBV30 and TRBJ2-1, with D possibly matching TRBD1 (6 bases). Trimming took 3 bases from V and 5 from J, leaving 17 bases between them. The germline V gene has CDR1 GTSNPN and CDR2 SVGIG (reference sequence). The CDR3 loop spans 15 amino acids. CDR3 sequence reads: CAWRNPQTGNNEQFF. CDR3 in DNA: TGTGCCTGGAGAAACCCCCAGACAGGTAACAATGAGCAGTTCTTC.

This chain joins TRBV5-6 and TRBJ2-1; possibly TRBD1 for D (5 bases). V lost 4 bases to trimming and J lost 4 bases, with 12 bases between them. This CDR3 is built from 14 residues. Germline V CDR1 and CDR2: SGHDT, YYEEEE. DNA for the CDR3: TGTGCCAGCAGCCAAGGGGTGCGGTACAATGAGCAGTTCTTC. It encodes CASSQGVRYNEQFF.

The chain couples TRBV6-5 to TRBJ2-3, with D perhaps TRBD1 (5 bases). This CDR3 has 15 residues. The germline CDR1 and CDR2 sequences are MNHEY and SVGAGI. V was clipped by 6 bases and J by 1 base, with 14 bases between them. The CDR3 DNA reads as TGTGCCAGCAGCAGTAGGGGTTCCCGCACAGATACGCAGTATTTT. This encodes CASSSRGSRTDTQYF.

The chain combines TRBV7-3 with TRBJ2-1; possibly TRBD2 for D (6 bases). Germline V gene sequence: CDR1 SGHTA, CDR2 FQGTGA. This CDR3 has 14 residues. V was shortened by 3 bases and J by 4 bases, with 10 bases between the two germline ends. In DNA, the CDR3 is TGTGCCAGCAGCTTGGGTAGCGGTTACAATGAGCAGTTCTTC. It is translated as CASSLGSGYNEQFF.

This chain connects TRBV27 to TRBJ2-3, with TRBD1 matching over 9 bases. The germline V gene has CDR1 MNHEY and CDR2 SMNVEV (reference sequence). This CDR3 has 17 residues. The V gene end was trimmed by 0 bases and the J gene end by 2 bases; junction bases not matched to a gene: 6. The CDR3 nucleotides are TGTGCCAGCAGTTTATCGCCCGGACAGGGGAACACAGATACGCAGTATTTT. It codes for CASSLSPGQGNTDTQYF.

The chain is built from TRBV27 and TRBJ2-1; D is unclear. CDR1 and CDR2 (germline): MNHEY, SMNVEV (reference sequence). Trimming took 5 bases from V and 9 from J, leaving 11 bases between them. The CDR3 loop spans 12 amino acids. This CDR3 reads CASSVPLGEQFF. The CDR3, as DNA: TGTGCCAGCAGTGTACCGCTCGGTGAGCAGTTCTTC.

J is TRBJ2-5 and V is TRBV5-6; D unclear. V shed 3 bases and J shed 2 bases, with 14 bases lying between them. Germline-derived CDR1 and CDR2 are SGHDT and YYEEEE. The CDR3 consists of 15 residues. CDR3 coding DNA: TGTGCCAGCAGCTCCAACCTGCGCCTTCAAGAGACCCAGTACTTC. This sequence encodes CASSSNLRLQETQYF.

The J gene is TRBJ2-6, the V gene TRBV6-6; D is uncertain. This CDR3 has 14 residues. Trimming stripped 2 bases from V and 0 bases from J, with 2 bases between. CDR1 is MNHNY, CDR2 SVGAGI, per germline (reference sequence). The CDR3 protein is CASSYSSGANVLTF. Here the CDR3 DNA reads TGTGCCAGCAGTTACAGCTCTGGGGCCAACGTCCTGACTTTC.

This chain connects TRBV27 to TRBJ2-7; TRBD1 matches 8 bases. J lost 2 bases, V lost 4 bases, and 1 base had no gene match. Germline V gene data show CDR1 as MNHEY and CDR2 as SMNVEV (reference sequence). This CDR3 has 13 amino acids. The CDR3 DNA follows: TGTGCCAGCAGTTGGGGACAGGCCTACGAGCAGTACTTC. Protein product: CASSWGQAYEQYF.

The chain recombines TRBV7-8 with TRBJ2-5; D unclear. Trimming left V 3 bases short and J 1 base short, with 9 bases between. Germline CDR1 SGHVS, CDR2 FQNEAQ. This CDR3 spans 14 amino acids. The CDR3 reads CASSFEWGQETQYF. The CDR3 bases are TGTGCCAGCAGCTTCGAGTGGGGCCAAGAGACCCAGTACTTC.

V gene TRBV4-1 combines with J gene TRBJ2-7, with unresolved D. There are 14 residues in the CDR3. Germline CDR1 is MGHRA and CDR2 is YSYEKL. With 3 bases removed from V and 4 bases from J, the gap between germline ends came to 13 bases. This CDR3 is CASSQPGRFYEQYF. CDR3 DNA: TGCGCCAGCAGCCAGCCAGGACGGTTTTACGAGCAGTACTTC.

This clone came up a few times. This chain uses TRBV28 with TRBJ2-3, with D hard to call. CDR3 length: 14 residues. The germline V gene has CDR1 MDHEN and CDR2 SYDVKM. V was trimmed by 2 bases and J by 5 bases, leaving 11 bases between them. CDR3 sequence reads: CASSLQSVLDTQYF. DNA of the CDR3: TGTGCCAGCAGTTTACAGTCTGTATTAGATACGCAGTATTTT. Complete variable domain (other parts from reference TRBV28 and TRBJ2-3): DVKVTQSSRYLVKRTGEKVFLECVQDMDHENMFWYRQDPGLGLRLIYFSYDVKMKEKGDIPEGYSVSREKKERFSLILESASTNQTSMYLCASSLQSVLDTQYFGPGTRLTVL.

The rearrangement links TRBV27 to TRBJ1-5, with TRBD1 as a possible D gene (6 bases). The V end was cut by 5 bases, the J end by 0 bases, with 14 bases between. Looked up from germline, CDR1 is MNHEY and CDR2 is SMNVEV (reference sequence). CDR3 length equals 16 residues. The CDR3 region is CASSEQGPYSNQPQHF. The CDR3 DNA is TGTGCCAGCAGTGAACAGGGACCGTATAGCAATCAGCCCCAGCATTTT.

The chain is built from TRBV27 and TRBJ2-3; D may be TRBD2 (6 bases). The V end lost 2 bases, the J end lost 2 bases, and 14 bases lay between the germline ends. The CDR3 has 16 amino acids. Germline-derived CDR1 and CDR2 are MNHEY and SMNVEV (reference sequence). CDR3 bases: TGTGCCAGCAGTTTAGGAGCGGGCCCTAACACAGATACGCAGTATTTT. Translating gives CASSLGAGPNTDTQYF.

V gene TRBV4-1 combines with J gene TRBJ1-2, with a weak D call TRBD1 (6 bases). This CDR3 comprises 16 residues. Trimming stripped 0 bases from V and 2 bases from J, with 13 bases between. The germline gives CDR1 MGHRA, CDR2 YSYEKL. In nucleotides, the CDR3 is TGCGCCAGCAGCCAAGATCGGGGGGCTGAGAACTATGGCTACACCTTC. This codes for CASSQDRGAENYGYTF.

This clone was detected only a few times. The chain recombines TRBV14 with TRBJ2-7; D remains unclear. Trimming left V 0 bases short and J 3 bases short, with 6 bases between. Per germline, CDR1 SGHDN and CDR2 FVKESK. The CDR3 sequence is 13 residues long. CDR3: CASSQDLFYEQYF. CDR3 sequence (DNA): TGTGCCAGCAGCCAAGATCTGTTCTACGAGCAGTACTTC.

The chain couples TRBV5-1 to TRBJ2-7; D is uncertain. This CDR3 spans 15 amino acids. CDR1 and CDR2 (germline): SGHRS, YFSETQ. V lost 4 bases and J 1 base, leaving 15 bases between the germline ends. CDR3 in DNA: TGCGCCAGCAGCCCGGCCCCAACTCGTTCCTACGAGCAGTACTTC. As protein: CASSPAPTRSYEQYF.

This chain uses TRBV27 with TRBJ2-1; the match to TRBD2 covers 8 bases. Germline values: CDR1 MNHEY, CDR2 SMNVEV (reference sequence). Trimming took 7 bases from V and 7 from J; bases not matched to a gene: 12. The CDR3 runs 15 residues. The CDR3 spells CASTPLSGRTNEQFF. In DNA form, the CDR3 reads TGTGCCAGCACTCCTTTAAGCGGGAGAACTAATGAGCAGTTCTTC.

The chain has TRBV27 and TRBJ2-6; TRBD2 matches 7 bases. This CDR3 has 17 residues. The V and J ends lost 5 bases and 1 base, in that order; junction bases with no gene match: 8. Germline V gene data show CDR1 as MNHEY and CDR2 as SMNVEV (reference sequence). This chain's CDR3 is CASSVLTGGSGANVLTF. The CDR3 nucleotides are TGTGCCAGCAGTGTCCTAACGGGGGGTTCTGGGGCCAACGTCCTGACTTTC.